The source of this TCR beta chain is a study of blood T cells in healthy people across ages. Study-wide findings and caveats: Diversity figures derived from one million T cells were judged to underestimate the true value.

The extraction recovered at least 5.5 micrograms of total RNA per sample. A second 7 to 11 cycle PCR used barcoded and J-beta primers. TCRdb re-analysed the 5' RACE reads in MiXCR, keeping a single row per CDR3 protein. Here the sample spans 1 million to 1.2 million distinct CDR3 sequences, 35% to 45% being singletons. As regards this clonotype: Its antigen is unidentified.

Germline values: CDR1 SNHLY, CDR2 FYNNEI. CDR3 length: 17 residues. Trimming took off 3 bases at V and 0 bases at J, with 17 bases between the two ends. Sequencing input: blood. The V and J genes are TRBV2 and TRBJ1-2; D not resolved. This receptor was obtained from a man aged 18 to 30 in good health. The CDR3 here is CASSDRSQSITNYGYTF. The CDR3 DNA sequence: TGTGCCAGCAGTGACAGGTCGCAGTCCATTACTAACTATGGCTACACCTTC.